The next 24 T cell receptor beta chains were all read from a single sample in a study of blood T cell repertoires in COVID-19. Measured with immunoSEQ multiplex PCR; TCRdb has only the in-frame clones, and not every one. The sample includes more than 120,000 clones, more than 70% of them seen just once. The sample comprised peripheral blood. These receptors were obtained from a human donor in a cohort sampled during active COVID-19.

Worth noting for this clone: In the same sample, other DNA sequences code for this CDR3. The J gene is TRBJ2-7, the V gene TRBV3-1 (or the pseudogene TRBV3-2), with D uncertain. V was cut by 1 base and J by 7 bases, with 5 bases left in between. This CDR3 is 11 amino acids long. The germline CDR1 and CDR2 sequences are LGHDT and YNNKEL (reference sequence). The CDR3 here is CASSQAREQYF. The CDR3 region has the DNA TGTGCCAGCAGCCAAGCGCGGGAGCAGTACTTC.

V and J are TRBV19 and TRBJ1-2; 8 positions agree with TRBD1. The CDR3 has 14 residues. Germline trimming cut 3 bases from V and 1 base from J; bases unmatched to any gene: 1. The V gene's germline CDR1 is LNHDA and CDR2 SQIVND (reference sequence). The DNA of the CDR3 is TGTGCCAGTAGTATGGGACAGGTTAACTATGGCTACACCTTC. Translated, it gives CASSMGQVNYGYTF.

The CDR3 is CASSERDRGNTQHF. The CDR3 region has the DNA TGTGCCAGCAGTGAGAGGGACAGGGGAAATACCCAGCATTTT. The chain recombines TRBV6-1 with TRBJ1-5; 10 bases line up with TRBD1. V lost 3 bases and J lost 11; bases outside the gene matches: 7. The V gene's germline CDR1 is MNHNS and CDR2 SASEGT. The CDR3 extends over 14 amino acids.

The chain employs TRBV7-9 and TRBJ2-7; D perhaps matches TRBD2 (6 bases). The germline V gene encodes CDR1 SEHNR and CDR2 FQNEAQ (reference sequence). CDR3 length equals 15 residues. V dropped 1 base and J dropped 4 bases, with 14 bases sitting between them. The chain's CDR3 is CASSLVSRDSYEQYF. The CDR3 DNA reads TGTGCCAGCAGCTTAGTGAGCAGGGACTCGTACGAGCAGTACTTC.

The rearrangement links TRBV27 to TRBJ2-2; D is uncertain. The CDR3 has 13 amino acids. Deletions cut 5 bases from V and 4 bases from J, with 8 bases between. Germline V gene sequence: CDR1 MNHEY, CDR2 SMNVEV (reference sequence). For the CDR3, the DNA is TGTGCCAGCAGTGGGCTCATCACCGGGGAGCTGTTTTTT. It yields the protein CASSGLITGELFF.

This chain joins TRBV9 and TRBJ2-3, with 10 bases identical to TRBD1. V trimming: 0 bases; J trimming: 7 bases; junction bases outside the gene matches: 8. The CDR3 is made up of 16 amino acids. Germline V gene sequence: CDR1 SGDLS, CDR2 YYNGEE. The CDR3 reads CASSVARDRGSYTQYF. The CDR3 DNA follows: TGTGCCAGCAGCGTAGCAAGGGACAGGGGCTCGTATACGCAGTATTTT.

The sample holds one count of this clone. This CDR3 reads CASSLDGASGFQETQYF. CDR3 bases: TGTGCCAGCAGCTTAGACGGGGCTAGCGGATTCCAAGAGACCCAGTACTTC. This chain links TRBV7-2 with TRBJ2-5; 7 nucleotides agree with TRBD2. The CDR3 spans 17 residues. Unmatched junction bases numbered 9, after V lost 1 base and J lost 1 base. Germline V gene data show CDR1 as SGHTA and CDR2 as FQGNSA.

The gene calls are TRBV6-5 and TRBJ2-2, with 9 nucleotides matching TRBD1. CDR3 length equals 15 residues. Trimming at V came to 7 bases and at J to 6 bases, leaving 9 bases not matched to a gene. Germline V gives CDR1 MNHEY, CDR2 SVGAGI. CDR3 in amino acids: CASTQRTGVAGELFF. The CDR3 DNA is TGTGCCAGCACCCAGAGGACAGGGGTGGCCGGGGAGCTGTTTTTT.

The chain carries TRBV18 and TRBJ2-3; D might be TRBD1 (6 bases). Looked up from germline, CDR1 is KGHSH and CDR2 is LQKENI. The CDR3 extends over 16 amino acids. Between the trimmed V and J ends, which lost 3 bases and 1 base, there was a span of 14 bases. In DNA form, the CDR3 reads TGTGCCAGCTCACCCTCCAAGGGGGTCGGCACAGATACGCAGTATTTT. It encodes CASSPSKGVGTDTQYF.

Here the CDR3 reads CASSPYLSSYNEQFF. CDR3 bases: TGTGCCAGCAGTCCTTACCTGAGCTCCTACAATGAGCAGTTCTTC. The chain links TRBV6-6 to TRBJ2-1; no definite D call. Between the trimmed V and J ends, which lost 5 bases and 0 bases, there was a span of 11 bases. The CDR3 runs 15 residues. Looked up from germline, CDR1 is MNHNY and CDR2 is SVGAGI (reference sequence).

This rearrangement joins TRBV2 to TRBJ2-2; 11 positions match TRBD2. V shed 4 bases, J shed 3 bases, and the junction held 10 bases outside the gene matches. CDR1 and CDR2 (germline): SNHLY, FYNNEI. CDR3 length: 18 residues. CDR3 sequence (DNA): TGTGCCAGCAGTGGCACTAGCGGGGGACCCATGGACACCGGGGAGCTGTTTTTT. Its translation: CASSGTSGGPMDTGELFF.

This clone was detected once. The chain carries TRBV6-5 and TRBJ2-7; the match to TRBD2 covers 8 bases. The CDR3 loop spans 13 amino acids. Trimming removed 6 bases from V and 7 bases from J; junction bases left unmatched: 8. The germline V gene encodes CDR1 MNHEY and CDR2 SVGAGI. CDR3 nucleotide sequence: TGTGCCAGCAGAAGGGGAGCGGGGGAGGAGCAGTACTTC. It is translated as CASRRGAGEEQYF.

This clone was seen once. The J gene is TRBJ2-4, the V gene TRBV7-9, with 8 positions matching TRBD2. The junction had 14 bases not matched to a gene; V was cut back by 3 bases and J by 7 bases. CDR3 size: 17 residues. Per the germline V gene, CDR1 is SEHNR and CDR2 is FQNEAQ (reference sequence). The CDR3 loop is CASSFAGTSEVGNIQYF. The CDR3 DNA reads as TGTGCCAGCAGCTTCGCCGGGACTAGTGAGGTCGGGAACATTCAGTACTTC. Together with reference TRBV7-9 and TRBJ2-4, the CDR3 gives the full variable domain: DTGVSQNPRHKITKRGQNVTFRCDPISEHNRLYWYRQTLGQGPEFLTYFQNEAQLEKSRLLSDRFSAERPKGSFSTLEIQRTEQGDSAMYLCASSFAGTSEVGNIQYFGAGTRLSVL.

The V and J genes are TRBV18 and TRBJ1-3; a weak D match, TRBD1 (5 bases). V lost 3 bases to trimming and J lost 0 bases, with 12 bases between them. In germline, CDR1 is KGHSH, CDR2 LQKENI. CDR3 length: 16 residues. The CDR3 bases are TGTGCCAGCTCACCGCAGGGAGGCGGCTCTGGAAACACCATATATTTT. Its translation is CASSPQGGGSGNTIYF. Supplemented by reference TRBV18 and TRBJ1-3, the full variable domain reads NAGVMQNPRHLVRRRGQEARLRCSPMKGHSHVYWYRQLPEEGLKFMVYLQKENIIDESGMPKERFSAEFPKEGPSILRIQQVVRGDSAAYFCASSPQGGGSGNTIYFGEGSWLTVV.

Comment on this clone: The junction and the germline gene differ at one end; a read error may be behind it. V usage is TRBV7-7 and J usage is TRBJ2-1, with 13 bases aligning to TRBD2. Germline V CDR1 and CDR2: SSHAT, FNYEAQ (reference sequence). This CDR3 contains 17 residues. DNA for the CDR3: TGTGCTAGCAGCAAGACTAGCGGGGGGCCCCCGGGCAATGAGCAGTTCTTC. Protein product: CASSKTSGGPPGNEQFF.

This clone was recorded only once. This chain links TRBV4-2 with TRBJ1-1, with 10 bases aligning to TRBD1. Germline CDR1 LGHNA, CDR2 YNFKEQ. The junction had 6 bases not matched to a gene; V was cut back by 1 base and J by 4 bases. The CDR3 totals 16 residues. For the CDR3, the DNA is TGTGCCAGCAGCCAAGTGACAGGGGGCCTCTCCACTGAAGCTTTCTTT. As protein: CASSQVTGGLSTEAFF.

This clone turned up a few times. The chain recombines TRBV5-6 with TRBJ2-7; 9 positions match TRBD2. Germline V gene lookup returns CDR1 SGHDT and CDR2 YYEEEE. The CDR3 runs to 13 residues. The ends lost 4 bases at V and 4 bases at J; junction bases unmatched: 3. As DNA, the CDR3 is TGTGCCAGCAGCCGACTAGCGGTGTACGAGCAGTACTTC. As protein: CASSRLAVYEQYF.

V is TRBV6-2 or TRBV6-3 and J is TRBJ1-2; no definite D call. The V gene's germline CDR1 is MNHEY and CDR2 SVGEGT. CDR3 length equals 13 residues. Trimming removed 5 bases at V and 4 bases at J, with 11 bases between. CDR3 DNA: TGTGCCAGCAGTCCGGCCGAGGGCTATGGCTACACCTTC. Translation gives CASSPAEGYGYTF.

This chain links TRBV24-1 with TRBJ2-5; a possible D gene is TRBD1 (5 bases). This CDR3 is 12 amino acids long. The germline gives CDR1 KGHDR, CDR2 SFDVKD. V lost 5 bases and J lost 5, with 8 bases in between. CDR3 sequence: CATSGAGETQYF. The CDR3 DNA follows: TGTGCCACCAGTGGAGCAGGGGAGACCCAGTACTTC.

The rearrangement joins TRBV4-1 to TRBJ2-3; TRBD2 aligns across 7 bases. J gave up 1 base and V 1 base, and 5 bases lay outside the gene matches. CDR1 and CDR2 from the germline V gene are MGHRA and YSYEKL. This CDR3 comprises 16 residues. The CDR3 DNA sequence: TGCGCCAGCAGCCAAGCCCCTGCGGGGGGCACAGATACGCAGTATTTT. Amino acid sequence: CASSQAPAGGTDTQYF.

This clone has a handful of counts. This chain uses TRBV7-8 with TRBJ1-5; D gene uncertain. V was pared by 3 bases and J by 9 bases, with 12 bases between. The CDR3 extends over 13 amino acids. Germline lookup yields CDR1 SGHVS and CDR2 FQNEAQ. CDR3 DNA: TGTGCCAGCAGCTTCTCCCGCGATCGGCCCCAGCATTTT. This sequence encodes CASSFSRDRPQHF.

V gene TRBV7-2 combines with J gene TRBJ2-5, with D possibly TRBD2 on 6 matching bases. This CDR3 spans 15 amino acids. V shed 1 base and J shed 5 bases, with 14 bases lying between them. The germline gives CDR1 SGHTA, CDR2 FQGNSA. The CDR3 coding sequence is TGTGCCAGCAGCTTAGGTGGGGGGACGGGTGAGACCCAGTACTTC. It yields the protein CASSLGGGTGETQYF.

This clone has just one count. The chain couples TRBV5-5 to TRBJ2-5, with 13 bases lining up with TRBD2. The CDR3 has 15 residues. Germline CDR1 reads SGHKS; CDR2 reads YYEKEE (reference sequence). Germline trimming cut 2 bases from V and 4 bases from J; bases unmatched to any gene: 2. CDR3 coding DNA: TGTGCCAGCAGCTTATGGACTAGCGGGGGAGAGACCCAGTACTTC. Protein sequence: CASSLWTSGGETQYF.

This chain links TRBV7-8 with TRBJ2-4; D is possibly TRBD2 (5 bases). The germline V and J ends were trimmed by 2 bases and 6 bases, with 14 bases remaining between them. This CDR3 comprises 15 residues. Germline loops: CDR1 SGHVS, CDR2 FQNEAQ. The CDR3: CASSLLEGLANIQYF. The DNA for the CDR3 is TGTGCCAGCAGCTTATTAGAGGGCTTGGCAAACATTCAGTACTTC.